This TCR beta chain originates from a study of shared clonotypes between healthy human individuals. This clone has a single count. The V and J ends lost 5 bases and 4 bases, in that order; junction bases with no gene match: 9. Germline V gives CDR1 SGHAT, CDR2 FQNNGV. This CDR3 region has 16 residues. Terminally differentiated effector memory CD45RA+ cells were excluded from the naive CD8 cells, which were CD45RO-negative and positively selected for CCR7. Repertoires were generated with immunoSEQ multiplex PCR, while TCRdb's copy carries only in-frame clones and drops some. The table has some 580,000 clones, 95% to 98% seen once.

The chain has TRBV11-2 and TRBJ2-7, with 12 bases fitting TRBD2. The sample was naive CD8+ T cells sorted from blood. This clonotype originated in a man under 40 in good health. CDR3 nucleotides: TGTGCCAGCAGCCGTCTAGCGGGAGGGAGGACTTACGAGCAGTACTTC. It codes for CASSRLAGGRTYEQYF.